In its sample, the clone carrying this T cell receptor beta chain was seen once. The sample is drawn from a study of blood T cell repertoires in COVID-19. The wider study: T cells, B-cell-depleted T cells, or PBMCs supplied cDNA or gDNA.

Followed longitudinally, the Seattle patients had been enrolled during active infection. How the authors handled the data: Estimates of nucleated cell counts were drawn from the amplification of reference gene primers. Only in-frame clones appear in the TCRdb table, and some are missing; sequencing was by immunoSEQ multiplex PCR. V, J and clone size derive from that table, while D and trimming were established from the DNA sequence. The sample has hundreds of thousands of clones, roughly 81% seen once; the top ten hold 6% to 8%. Germline CDR1 LGHDT, CDR2 YNNKEL (reference sequence). The length of the CDR3 is 15 residues. The V end was cut by 4 bases, the J end by 1 base, with 12 bases between.

The sample taken for sequencing was peripheral blood. This TCR was sampled from a woman aged 80 or over with COVID-19, enrolled during active disease. The V and J genes are TRBV3-1 (or the pseudogene TRBV3-2) and TRBJ2-3, with D possibly being TRBD1 (6 bases). The CDR3 region has the DNA TGTGCCAGCAGCCTTTCTGGGGGCGGCACAGATACGCAGTATTTT. It is translated as CASSLSGGGTDTQYF.